The present T cell receptor (beta chain) was sequenced within a study of shared clonotypes between healthy human individuals. At the level of the study: Aged between 18 and 49, the donors were a couple of women and three men.

Terminally differentiated effector memory CD45RA+ cells were excluded by CCR7 positive selection of CD45RO-negative cells. Donors, healthy HIV-negative adults, lacked recent acute infections or vaccinations. All the donors were Caucasian adults who lived in Nashville, Tennessee. Trimming took off 0 bases at V and 7 bases at J, with 5 bases between the two ends. Germline V CDR1 and CDR2: SGHDT, YYEEEE. The CDR3 length is 13 residues. Roughly 27,000 T cell genomes, or roughly 200 ng DNA, went into the sorted-subset replicate PCRs. Assay: immunoSEQ multiplex PCR; the TCRdb copy retains only in-frame clones and omits some. The repertoire consists of around 620,000 clones, with 85% to 95% occurring once and the leading ten covering about 0.11%.

The J gene is TRBJ1-6, the V gene TRBV5-6; D ambiguous. This TCR was recovered from a woman aged 30 to 39 in good health. Material for sequencing was naive CD8+ T cells sorted from blood. The CDR3 sequence is CASSLVINSPLHF. The CDR3 nucleotides are TGTGCCAGCAGCTTGGTGATAAATTCACCCCTCCACTTT. Full variable domain (missing parts from reference TRBV5-6 and TRBJ1-6): DAGVTQSPTHLIKTRGQQVTLRCSPKSGHDTVSWYQQALGQGPQFIFQYYEEEERQRGNFPDRFSGHQFPNYSSELNVNALLLGDSALYLCASSLVINSPLHFGNGTRLTVT.